This entry features one T cell receptor beta chain sequence. The antigen is unknown. This record belongs to a study of cytomegalovirus exposure and HLA in healthy donors. The overall study: A subsequent analysis stated that the 120 or so validation repertoires were run on the same platform as the approximately 610 first-cohort repertoires. Overall study results and limits: Researchers catalogued around 150 TCR beta chains as cytomegalovirus-associated.

This table comes from immunoSEQ multiplex PCR, and its TCRdb copy is limited to in-frame clones, with some not included. The sample consists of under 300,000 clones, around 87% of them appearing once. Material: PBMCs. The sequence came from a woman between 18 and 29 years old in good health and CMV-seronegative.

For the CDR3, the DNA is TGTGCCAGCAGCGCGAGACTAGCGGGCCTCTACGAGCAGTACTTC. It yields the protein CASSARLAGLYEQYF. The chain links TRBV7-2 to TRBJ2-7; 10 bases align to TRBD2. The CDR3 has 15 amino acids. Germline V gene lookup returns CDR1 SGHTA and CDR2 FQGNSA. The junction had 7 bases not matched to a gene; V was cut back by 5 bases and J by 3 bases.